Sequencing of this T cell receptor beta chain was carried out in a study of blood T cell repertoires in COVID-19. Per the original methods: Nucleated cell number was recorded as an estimate derived from reference gene primer amplification. Profiling relied on immunoSEQ multiplex PCR, and the TCRdb table lists in-frame clones only, not all of them. That table furnishes V, J and clone size, whereas the DNA furnished D and trimming. This table has some 60,000 clones, approximately 90% appearing once. From germline, CDR1 is MNHEY and CDR2 SVGAGI. The length of the CDR3 is 16 residues. V shed 2 bases, J shed 1 base, and the junction held 7 bases outside the gene matches.

This chain joins TRBV6-5 and TRBJ1-1, with 7 nucleotides matching TRBD1. Sequencing was done on a sample of peripheral blood. The clonotype originates from a man aged 40-49 years with acute or convalescent COVID-19. The CDR3 protein is CASSYIRTGGNTEAFF. The CDR3 nucleotides are TGTGCCAGCAGTTACATCCGGACAGGCGGGAACACTGAAGCTTTCTTT.